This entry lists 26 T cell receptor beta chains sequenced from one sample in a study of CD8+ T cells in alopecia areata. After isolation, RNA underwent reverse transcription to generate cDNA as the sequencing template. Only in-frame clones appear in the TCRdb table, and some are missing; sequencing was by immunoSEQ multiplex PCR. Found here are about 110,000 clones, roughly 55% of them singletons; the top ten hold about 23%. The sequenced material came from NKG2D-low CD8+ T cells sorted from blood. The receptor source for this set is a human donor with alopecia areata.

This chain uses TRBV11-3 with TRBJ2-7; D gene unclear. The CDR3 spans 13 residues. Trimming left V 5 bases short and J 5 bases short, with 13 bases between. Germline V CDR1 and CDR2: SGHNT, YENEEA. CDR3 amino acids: CASSDRPSHEQYF. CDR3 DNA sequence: TGTGCCAGCAGCGATAGACCCAGCCACGAGCAGTACTTC.

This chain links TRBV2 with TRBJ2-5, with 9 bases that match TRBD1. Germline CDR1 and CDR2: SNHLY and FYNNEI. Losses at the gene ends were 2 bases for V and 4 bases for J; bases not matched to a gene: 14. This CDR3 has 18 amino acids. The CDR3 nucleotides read TGTGCCAGCAGTGAAAATCCGCCCGGGACAGGGTATATAGAGACCCAGTACTTC. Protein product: CASSENPPGTGYIETQYF. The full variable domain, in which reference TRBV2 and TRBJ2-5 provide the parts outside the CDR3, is EPEVTQTPSHQVTQMGQEVILRCVPISNHLYFYWYRQILGQKVEFLVSFYNNEISEKSEIFDDQFSVERPDGSNFTLKIRSTKLEDSAMYFCASSENPPGTGYIETQYFGPGTRLLVL.

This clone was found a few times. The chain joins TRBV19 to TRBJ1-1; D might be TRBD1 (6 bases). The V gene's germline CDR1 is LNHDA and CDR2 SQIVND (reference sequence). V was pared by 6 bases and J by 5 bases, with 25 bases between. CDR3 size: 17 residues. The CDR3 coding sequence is TGTGCCAGTAGGAAACAGTCGGGGGGCGGCTTCAAAACTGAAGCTTTCTTT. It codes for CASRKQSGGGFKTEAFF.

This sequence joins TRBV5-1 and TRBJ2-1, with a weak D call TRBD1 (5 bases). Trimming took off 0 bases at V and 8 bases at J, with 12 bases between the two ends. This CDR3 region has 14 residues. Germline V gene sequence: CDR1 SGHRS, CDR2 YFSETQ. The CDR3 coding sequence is TGCGCCAGCAGCTTGGCCTTGGGGCCCCATGAGCAGTTCTTC. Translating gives CASSLALGPHEQFF.

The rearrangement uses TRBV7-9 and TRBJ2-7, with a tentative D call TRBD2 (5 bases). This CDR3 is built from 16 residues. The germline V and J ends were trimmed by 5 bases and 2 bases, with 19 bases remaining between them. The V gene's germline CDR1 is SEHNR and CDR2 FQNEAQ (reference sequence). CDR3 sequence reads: CASSPHSAGVAYEQYF. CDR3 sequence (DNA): TGTGCCAGCAGCCCCCACTCTGCGGGTGTTGCCTACGAGCAGTACTTC.

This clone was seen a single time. DNA for the CDR3: TGTGCCACCAGCAGGCCGATTCAAGAGACCCAGTACTTC. Its protein is CATSRPIQETQYF. The chain uses TRBV15 and TRBJ2-5, with D unresolved. Trimming shortened V by 3 bases and J by 2 bases, and 7 bases separated the two germline ends. CDR3 length: 13 amino acids. Germline CDR1 LNHNV, CDR2 YYDKDF (reference sequence). Full variable domain (missing parts from reference TRBV15 and TRBJ2-5): DAMVIQNPRYQVTQFGKPVTLSCSQTLNHNVMYWYQQKSSQAPKLLFHYYDKDFNNEADTPDNFQSRRPNTSFCFLDIRSPGLGDTAMYLCATSRPIQETQYFGPGTRLLVL.

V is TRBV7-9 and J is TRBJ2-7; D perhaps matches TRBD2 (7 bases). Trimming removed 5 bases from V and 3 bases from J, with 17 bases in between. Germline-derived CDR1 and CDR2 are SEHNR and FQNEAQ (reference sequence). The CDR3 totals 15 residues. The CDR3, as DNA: TGTGCCAGCAGCCTCGGGGGGCGGGACGACTACGAGCAGTACTTC. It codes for CASSLGGRDDYEQYF.

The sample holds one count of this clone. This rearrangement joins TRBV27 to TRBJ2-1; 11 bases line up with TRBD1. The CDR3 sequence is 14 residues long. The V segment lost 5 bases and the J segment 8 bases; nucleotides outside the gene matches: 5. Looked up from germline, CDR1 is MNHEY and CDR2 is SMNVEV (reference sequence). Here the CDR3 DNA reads TGTGCCAGCAGTGTCAGGACAGGGGGCGATGAGCAGTTCTTC. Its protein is CASSVRTGGDEQFF.

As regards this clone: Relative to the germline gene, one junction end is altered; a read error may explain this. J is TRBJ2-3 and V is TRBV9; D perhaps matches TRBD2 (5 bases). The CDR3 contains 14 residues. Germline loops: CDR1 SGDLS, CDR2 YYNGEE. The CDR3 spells CASSVVGGTDTQYF. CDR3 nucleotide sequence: TGTGCCAGCAGCGTAGTCGGAGGCACGGATACGCAGTATTTT.

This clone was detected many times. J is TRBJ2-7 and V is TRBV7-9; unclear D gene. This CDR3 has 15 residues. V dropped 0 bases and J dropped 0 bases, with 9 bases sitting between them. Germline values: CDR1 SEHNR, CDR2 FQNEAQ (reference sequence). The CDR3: CASSLAVEPSYEQYF. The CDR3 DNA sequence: TGTGCCAGCAGCTTAGCAGTTGAACCCTCCTACGAGCAGTACTTC.

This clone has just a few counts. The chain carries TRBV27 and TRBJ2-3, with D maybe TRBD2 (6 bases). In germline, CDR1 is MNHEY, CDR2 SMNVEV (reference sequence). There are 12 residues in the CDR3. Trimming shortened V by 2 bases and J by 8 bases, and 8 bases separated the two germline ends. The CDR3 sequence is CASSLGGTTQYF. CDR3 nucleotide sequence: TGTGCCAGCAGTTTAGGCGGGACTACGCAGTATTTT.

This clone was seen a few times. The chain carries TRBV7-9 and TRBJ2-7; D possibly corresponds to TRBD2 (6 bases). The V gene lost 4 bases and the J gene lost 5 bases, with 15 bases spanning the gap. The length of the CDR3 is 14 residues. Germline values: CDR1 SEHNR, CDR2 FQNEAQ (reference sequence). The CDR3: CASSSRGVANEQYF. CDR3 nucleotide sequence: TGTGCCAGCAGCTCCCGCGGGGTGGCTAACGAGCAGTACTTC.

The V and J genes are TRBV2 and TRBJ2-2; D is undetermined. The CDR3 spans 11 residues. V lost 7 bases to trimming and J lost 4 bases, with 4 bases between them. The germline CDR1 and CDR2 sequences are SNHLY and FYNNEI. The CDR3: CASKGTGELFF. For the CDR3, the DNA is TGTGCCAGCAAGGGCACCGGGGAGCTGTTTTTT.

The CDR3 loop is CASSLGRSPGVGANVLTF. The CDR3 DNA sequence: TGTGCCAGCAGCTTAGGTCGCAGTCCGGGGGTCGGGGCCAACGTCCTGACTTTC. The genes are TRBV7-6 and TRBJ2-6; possible D gene TRBD2, 6 bases. CDR1 is SGHVS and CDR2 is FNYEAQ in the germline V gene. The CDR3 runs 18 residues. Trimming shortened V by 1 base and J by 4 bases, and 17 bases separated the two germline ends.

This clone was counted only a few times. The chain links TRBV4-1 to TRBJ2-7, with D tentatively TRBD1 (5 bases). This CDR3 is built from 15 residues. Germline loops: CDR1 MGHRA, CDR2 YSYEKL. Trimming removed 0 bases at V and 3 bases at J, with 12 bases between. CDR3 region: CASSQDQTENYEQYF. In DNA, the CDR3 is TGCGCCAGCAGCCAAGACCAGACAGAGAACTACGAGCAGTACTTC.

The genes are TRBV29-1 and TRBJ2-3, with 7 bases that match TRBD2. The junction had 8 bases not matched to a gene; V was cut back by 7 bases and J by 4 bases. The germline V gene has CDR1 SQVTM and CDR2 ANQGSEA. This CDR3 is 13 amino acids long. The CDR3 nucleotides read TGCAGCGGTTTAGCGGGCGCCTCAGATACGCAGTATTTT. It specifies CSGLAGASDTQYF.

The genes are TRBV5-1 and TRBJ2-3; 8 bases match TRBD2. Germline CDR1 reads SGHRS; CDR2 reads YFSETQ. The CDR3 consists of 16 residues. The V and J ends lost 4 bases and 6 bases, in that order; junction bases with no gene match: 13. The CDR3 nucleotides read TGCGCCAGCAGCCCCTACTTTAGCGGGAACGTGGATACGCAGTATTTT. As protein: CASSPYFSGNVDTQYF.

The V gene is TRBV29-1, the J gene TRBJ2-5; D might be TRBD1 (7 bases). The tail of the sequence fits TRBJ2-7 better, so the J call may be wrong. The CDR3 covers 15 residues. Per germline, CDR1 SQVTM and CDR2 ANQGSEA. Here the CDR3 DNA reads TGCAGCGTGGCACCGACAGGGACTCCTACCTACGAGCAGTACTTC. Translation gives CSVAPTGTPTYEQYF.

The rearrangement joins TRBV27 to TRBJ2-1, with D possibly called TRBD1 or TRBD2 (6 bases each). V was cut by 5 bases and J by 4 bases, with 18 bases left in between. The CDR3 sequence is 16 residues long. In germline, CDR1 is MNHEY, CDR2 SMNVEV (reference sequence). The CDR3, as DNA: TGTGCCAGCAGTCCCGTCGGAGGGGGGCGATACAATGAGCAGTTCTTC. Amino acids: CASSPVGGGRYNEQFF.

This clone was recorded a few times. CDR3 amino acids: CASRVEQSYEQYF. The CDR3 DNA sequence: TGCGCCAGCCGCGTGGAACAGAGCTACGAGCAGTACTTC. The rearrangement joins TRBV5-1 to TRBJ2-7, with D unresolved. The germline V gene has CDR1 SGHRS and CDR2 YFSETQ. The CDR3 extends over 13 amino acids. Deletions cut 7 bases from V and 3 bases from J, with 14 bases between.

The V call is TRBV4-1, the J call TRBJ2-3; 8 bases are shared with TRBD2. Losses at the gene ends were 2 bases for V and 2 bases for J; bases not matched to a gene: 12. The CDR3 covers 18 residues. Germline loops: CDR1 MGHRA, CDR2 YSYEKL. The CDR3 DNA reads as TGCGCCAGCAGCCAAACAGCGGGGGACAACACCATCACAGATACGCAGTATTTT. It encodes CASSQTAGDNTITDTQYF.

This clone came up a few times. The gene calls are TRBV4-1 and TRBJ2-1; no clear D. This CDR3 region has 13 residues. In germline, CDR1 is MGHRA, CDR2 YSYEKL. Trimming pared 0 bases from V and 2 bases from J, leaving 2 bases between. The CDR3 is CASSQDPYNEQFF. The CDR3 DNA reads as TGCGCCAGCAGCCAAGATCCCTACAATGAGCAGTTCTTC.

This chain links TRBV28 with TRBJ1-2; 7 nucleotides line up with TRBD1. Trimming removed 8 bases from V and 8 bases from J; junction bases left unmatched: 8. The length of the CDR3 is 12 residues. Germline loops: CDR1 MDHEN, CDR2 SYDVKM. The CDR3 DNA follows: TGTGCCAGCGGGCCACAGGGGAACGGCTACACCTTC. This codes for CASGPQGNGYTF.

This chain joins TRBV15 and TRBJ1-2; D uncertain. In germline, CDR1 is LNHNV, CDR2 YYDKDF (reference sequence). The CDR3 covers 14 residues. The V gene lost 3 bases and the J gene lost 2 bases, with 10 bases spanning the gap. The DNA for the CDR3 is TGTGCCACCAGCAGCATGAACGGAAACTATGGCTACACCTTC. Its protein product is CATSSMNGNYGYTF.

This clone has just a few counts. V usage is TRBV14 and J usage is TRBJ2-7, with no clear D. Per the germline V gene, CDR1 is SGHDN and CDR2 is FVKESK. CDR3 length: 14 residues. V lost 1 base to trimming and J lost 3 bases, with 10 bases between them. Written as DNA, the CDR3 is TGTGCCAGCAGCCAAGCCTCAGGCAACTACGAGCAGTACTTC. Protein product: CASSQASGNYEQYF.

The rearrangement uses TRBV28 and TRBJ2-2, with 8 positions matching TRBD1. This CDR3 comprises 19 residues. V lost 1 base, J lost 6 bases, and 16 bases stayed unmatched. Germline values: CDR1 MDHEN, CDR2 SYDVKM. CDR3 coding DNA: TGTGCCAGCAGTTTATCATTTTTGGGACAGGACATCAGGCCCGGGGAGCTGTTTTTT. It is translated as CASSLSFLGQDIRPGELFF.